The source of this TCR beta chain is a study of blood T cell repertoires in COVID-19. As for the study in general: The United States, Italy and Spain were the sources of the acute and convalescent COVID-19 samples.

Germline values: CDR1 MNHNS, CDR2 SASEGT. The CDR3 is 14 amino acids. V was pared by 2 bases and J by 6 bases, with 13 bases between. Libraries were prepared by immunoSEQ multiplex PCR; TCRdb keeps only in-frame clonotypes and omits some of them. This table holds about 170,000 clones, around 83% found once. Sample: PBMCs or T cells enriched from blood (not recorded which). This rearrangement joins TRBV6-1 to TRBJ1-1; D is ambiguous. The sequence was obtained from a woman between 50 and 59 years old in a cohort exposed to, infected with or recovered from COVID-19 (not recorded which). CDR3 sequence: CASSEKGGSAEAFF. Written as DNA, the CDR3 is TGTGCCAGCAGTGAAAAGGGAGGGTCCGCTGAAGCTTTCTTT.